This TCR beta chain derives from a study of blood T cell repertoires in COVID-19. Some clones are missing from TCRdb's copy, which holds only in-frame ones; the method was immunoSEQ multiplex PCR. Seen here are under 250,000 clones, approximately 85% observed once, and the top ten hold 5.1%. The Seattle site enrolled patients during active infection and followed them longitudinally. This CDR3 region has 19 residues. Trimming left V 0 bases short and J 0 bases short, with 17 bases between. CDR1 is LNHNV, CDR2 YYDKDF, per germline (reference sequence). V usage is TRBV15 and J usage is TRBJ2-2; tentatively, D is TRBD1 (6 bases). The clonotype was recovered from a man aged 45-65 years with COVID-19, enrolled during active disease. Sequenced material: peripheral blood. The CDR3 DNA reads TGTGCCACCAGCAGAGATAAAGGGACAATAATAACGAACACCGGGGAGCTGTTTTTT. It translates to CATSRDKGTIITNTGELFF.